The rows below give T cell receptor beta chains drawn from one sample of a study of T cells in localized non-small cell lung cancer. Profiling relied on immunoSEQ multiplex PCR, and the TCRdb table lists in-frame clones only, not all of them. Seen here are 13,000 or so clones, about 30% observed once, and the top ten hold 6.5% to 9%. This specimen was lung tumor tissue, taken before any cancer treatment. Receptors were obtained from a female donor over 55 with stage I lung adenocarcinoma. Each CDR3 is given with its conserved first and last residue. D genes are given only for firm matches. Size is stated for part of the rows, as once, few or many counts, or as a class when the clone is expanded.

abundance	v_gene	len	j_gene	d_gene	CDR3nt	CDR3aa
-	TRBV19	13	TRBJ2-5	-	TGTGCCAGTAGTAGGCCGAGTGGGGGGACCCAGTACTTC	CASSRPSGGTQYF
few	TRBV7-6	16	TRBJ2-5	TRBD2	TGTGCCAGCAGCTTAGTAGGGACTAGCGGTCAAGAGACCCAGTACTTC	CASSLVGTSGQETQYF
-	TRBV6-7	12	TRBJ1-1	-	TGTGCCAGCATGCGCGTAGGCACTGAAGCTTTCTTT	CASMRVGTEAFF
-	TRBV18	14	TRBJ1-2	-	TGTGCCAGCTCACATACCGGGTCTAACTATGGCTACACCTTC	CASSHTGSNYGYTF
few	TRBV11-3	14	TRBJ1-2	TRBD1	TGTGCCAGCAGCCCCAGGGGGCCCGGCTATGGCTACACCTTC	CASSPRGPGYGYTF
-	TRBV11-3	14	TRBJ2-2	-	TGTGCCAGCAGCTTCGGTAGTCAGTCCGGGGAGCTGTTTTTT	CASSFGSQSGELFF
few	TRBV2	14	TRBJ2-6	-	TGTGCCGCAGAATTAGGGTCTGGGGCCAACGTCCTGACTTTC	CAAELGSGANVLTF
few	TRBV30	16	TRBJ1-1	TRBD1	TGTGCCTGGAGTCGACAGGGGACCCCCATGAACACTGAAGCTTTCTTT	CAWSRQGTPMNTEAFF
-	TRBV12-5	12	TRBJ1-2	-	TGTGCTAGTGGTTTGAGCAGCTATGGCTACACCTTC	CASGLSSYGYTF
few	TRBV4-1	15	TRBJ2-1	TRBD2	TGCGCCAGCAGCCTAGGGGCGGGAGAAGGGGATGAGCAGTTCTTC	CASSLGAGEGDEQFF
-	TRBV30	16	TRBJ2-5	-	TGTGCCTGGAGTTCGCCTCGGCGGGGGCTAGAAGAGACCCAGTACTTC	CAWSSPRRGLEETQYF
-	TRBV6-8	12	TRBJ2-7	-	TGTGCCAGTGGCGAGCGAAACTACGAGCAGTACTTC	CASGERNYEQYF
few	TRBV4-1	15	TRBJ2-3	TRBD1	TGCGCCAGCAGCCAAGAAGGGGGCAAGACAGATACGCAGTATTTT	CASSQEGGKTDTQYF
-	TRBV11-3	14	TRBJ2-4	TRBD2	TGTGCCAGCAGCTTAGACGGGAGGGGAAACATTCAGTACTTC	CASSLDGRGNIQYF
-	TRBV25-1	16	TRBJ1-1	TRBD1	TGTGCCAGCAGTCTGAGGGGAGGGGGCTTTAACACTGAAGCTTTCTTT	CASSLRGGGFNTEAFF
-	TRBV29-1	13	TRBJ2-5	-	TGCAGCGCCCTAAGGGGGGGTGGGGAGACCCAGTACTTC	CSALRGGGETQYF
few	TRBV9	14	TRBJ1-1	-	TGTGCCAGCAGCGTAGAGGGGTTCGACACTGAAGCTTTCTTT	CASSVEGFDTEAFF
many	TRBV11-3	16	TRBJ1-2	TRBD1	TGTGCCAGCAGCTCCTCTCCGGGACAGGGGAACTATGGCTACACCTTC	CASSSSPGQGNYGYTF
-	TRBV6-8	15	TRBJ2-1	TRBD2	TGTGCCAGCCGTAAGGTGGTAGCGGGGAACAATGAACAGTTCTTC	CASRKVVAGNNEQFF
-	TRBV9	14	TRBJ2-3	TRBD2	TGTGCCAGCAGCGTGGCTAGCGGGGAGGCAACGCAGTATTTT	CASSVASGEATQYF
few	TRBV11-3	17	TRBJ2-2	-	TGTGCCAGCAGCGTCCCTACTAGTCGTTCTCTCACCGGGGAGCTGTTTTTT	CASSVPTSRSLTGELFF
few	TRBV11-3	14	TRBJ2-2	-	TGTGCCAGCAGTTCAAGCCGGGGGACCGGGGAGCTGTTTTTT	CASSSSRGTGELFF
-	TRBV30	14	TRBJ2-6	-	TGTGCCTGGAGCCACGGCACTGGGGCCAACGTCCTGACTTTC	CAWSHGTGANVLTF
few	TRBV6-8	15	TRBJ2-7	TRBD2	TGTGCCAGCAGTGAGGGTCGGGGGGATATTTACGAGCAGTACTTC	CASSEGRGDIYEQYF